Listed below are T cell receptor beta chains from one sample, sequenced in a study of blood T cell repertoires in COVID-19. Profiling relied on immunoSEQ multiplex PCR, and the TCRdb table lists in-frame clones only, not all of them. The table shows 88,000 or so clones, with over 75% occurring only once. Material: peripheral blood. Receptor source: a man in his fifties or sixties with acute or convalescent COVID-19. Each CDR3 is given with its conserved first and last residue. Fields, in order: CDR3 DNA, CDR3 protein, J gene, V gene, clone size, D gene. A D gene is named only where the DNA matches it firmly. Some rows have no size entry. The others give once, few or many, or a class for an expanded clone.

TGTGCCAGCACCCCGGGGGGTGAAACCGGGGAGCTGTTTTTT	CASTPGGETGELFF	TRBJ2-2	TRBV9	few	TRBD2
TGTGCCAGCAGAACAGGGGGCCGGACCGGGGAGCTGTTTTTT	CASRTGGRTGELFF	TRBJ2-2	TRBV28	.	TRBD1
TGTGCCTGGAGTCTGTCGGGATTGAACACTGAAGCTTTCTTT	CAWSLSGLNTEAFF	TRBJ1-1	TRBV30	.	.
TGTGCCAGCATCAAGGGACAGGGCCCCTACGAGCAGTACTTC	CASIKGQGPYEQYF	TRBJ2-7	TRBV6-5	.	TRBD1
TGTGCCAGCAGCTACATCCTAGGACAGGGAAGCGATGAGCAGTTCTTC	CASSYILGQGSDEQFF	TRBJ2-1	TRBV7-9	.	TRBD1
TGTGCCAGCAGCCACCTCAGTGGTTCTGGGGCCAACGTCCTGACTTTC	CASSHLSGSGANVLTF	TRBJ2-6	TRBV4-2	few	.
TGTGCCAGCAGGAGAGCCCAGGGGATCACAGATACGCAGTATTTT	CASRRAQGITDTQYF	TRBJ2-3	TRBV6-5	few	.
TGTGCCAGCAGCCAAGACAGGTTCTCCTACGAGCAGTACTTC	CASSQDRFSYEQYF	TRBJ2-7	TRBV3-1/TRBV3-2	few	.
TGTGCCAGCAGCCAAGTTCGGGGGGCATACGAGCAGTACTTC	CASSQVRGAYEQYF	TRBJ2-7	TRBV14	.	.
TGTGCCATCGGAACCCCAGCGGGAGGGAACACCGGGGAGCTGTTTTTT	CAIGTPAGGNTGELFF	TRBJ2-2	TRBV10-3	.	TRBD2
TGTGCCAGCAGCCAATGGGACAGGGCGCAGTACTTC	CASSQWDRAQYF	TRBJ2-7	TRBV11-1	.	TRBD1
TGCGCCAGCAGCTACCTGAGGGGGCCCTACGAGCAGTACTTC	CASSYLRGPYEQYF	TRBJ2-7	TRBV4-1	.	TRBD1
TGTGCCAGCCAGGGACAGGGGGCTGGTGAGCAGTTCTTC	CASQGQGAGEQFF	TRBJ2-1	TRBV6-5	.	TRBD1
TGTGCCAGCAGTGAAATCGGGAGCCGGGGTAATTCACCCCTCCACTTT	CASSEIGSRGNSPLHF	TRBJ1-6	TRBV6-1	.	.
TGTGCCTGGAGTGTACTCCCAGGGGGGGAGACCCAGTACTTC	CAWSVLPGGETQYF	TRBJ2-5	TRBV30	.	.
TGTGCCACCAAAACCGGGAGTGATCTCCCCAATCAGCCCCAGCATTTT	CATKTGSDLPNQPQHF	TRBJ1-5	TRBV15	.	.
TGTGCCAGCAGCTTAGATGGGACTAGCGGGACCTTCTACGAGCAGTACTTC	CASSLDGTSGTFYEQYF	TRBJ2-7	TRBV7-2	.	TRBD2
TGCGCCAGCAGCGTCACTCCGGGACAGAACACCGGGGAGCTGTTTTTT	CASSVTPGQNTGELFF	TRBJ2-2	TRBV4-1	few	.
TGTGCCAGCAGTAAATCGAGGGGACAGGGCTATAGCGAGCAGTACTTC	CASSKSRGQGYSEQYF	TRBJ2-7	TRBV6-6	many	TRBD1
TGTGCCAGCAGCACCGGACAGAGCACCGGGGAGCTGTTTTTT	CASSTGQSTGELFF	TRBJ2-2	TRBV7-3	.	.
TGCGCCAGCAGTGAACGGCAGAGGTCTAGCACAGATACGCAGTATTTT	CASSERQRSSTDTQYF	TRBJ2-3	TRBV10-1	.	.
TGTGCCAGCAGCTTAAACGGGGGAAGGGGCGAGCAGTACTTC	CASSLNGGRGEQYF	TRBJ2-7	TRBV7-3	few	.
TGTGCCAGCAGCCAACTTACTAGCGGGAGGATTGAGCAGTACTTC	CASSQLTSGRIEQYF	TRBJ2-7	TRBV3-1/TRBV3-2	once	TRBD2
TGTGCCAGCAGCTGGGGTGGACTAGCGGGAGGGCCATCGGTCGCAGATACGCAGTATTTT	CASSWGGLAGGPSVADTQYF	TRBJ2-3	TRBV5-4	.	TRBD2
TGTGCCAGTAGTATAGATGGGACTAGCGGGAGCTACGAGCAGTACTTC	CASSIDGTSGSYEQYF	TRBJ2-7	TRBV19	.	TRBD2
TGTGCCAGCAGCGAAGGACAGGGGGGTGGCTACACCTTC	CASSEGQGGGYTF	TRBJ1-2	TRBV9	.	TRBD1
TGCGCCAGCAGCCTGCAGGGGCAGCCCTACGAGCAGTACTTC	CASSLQGQPYEQYF	TRBJ2-7	TRBV5-1	.	.
TGTGCCAGCAGATCGACAGGCCTCTCTGGAAACACCATATATTTT	CASRSTGLSGNTIYF	TRBJ1-3	TRBV6-5	.	.
TGCGCCAGCAGCCCACAGGGGTCTCCCGGAGATACGCAGTATTTT	CASSPQGSPGDTQYF	TRBJ2-3	TRBV5-1	.	TRBD1
TGTGCCAGCAGTTTATTGGGTAGCGGGAGTGTCGACAATGAGCAGTTCTTC	CASSLLGSGSVDNEQFF	TRBJ2-1	TRBV27	.	TRBD2
TGTGCCAGCAGCTTAGGGACTCCCTGGACTAGCGGGAGAAACGAGCAGTACTTC	CASSLGTPWTSGRNEQYF	TRBJ2-7	TRBV7-2	.	TRBD2
TGTGCCAGCAGTTATCTACAGGGCGTCCATGAGCAGTTCTTC	CASSYLQGVHEQFF	TRBJ2-1	TRBV6-6	.	.
TGTGCCAGCGGCCAGGACATAGGAGCTTTCTTT	CASGQDIGAFF	TRBJ1-1	TRBV6-5	.	.
TGCGCCAGCAGCTTTGAGGCCAGCACTGAAGCTTTCTTT	CASSFEASTEAFF	TRBJ1-1	TRBV5-1	few	.
TGTGCCAGCAGCTTAGGAGCGGAAGAGACAGATACGCAGTATTTT	CASSLGAEETDTQYF	TRBJ2-3	TRBV7-6	.	.
TGTGCCAGCAGCGTATTTGACAGGGTAGGAGTCTATGGCTACACCTTC	CASSVFDRVGVYGYTF	TRBJ1-2	TRBV9	once	TRBD1
TGTGCCAGCAGCTTAGAACAGGCTGGCTACACCTTC	CASSLEQAGYTF	TRBJ1-2	TRBV7-9	.	.
TGTGCCAGCAGTCCGGCGGGACTAGCTCGGGAGACCCAGTACTTC	CASSPAGLARETQYF	TRBJ2-5	TRBV27	.	TRBD2
TGTGCCTGGAGCCGCGAGGGGGCTAATAGGGACACTGAAGCTTTCTTT	CAWSREGANRDTEAFF	TRBJ1-1	TRBV30	once	TRBD1
TGTGCCAGCAGCCCGGGGGCAGCGGGGGGGCATGAGCAGTTCTTC	CASSPGAAGGHEQFF	TRBJ2-1	TRBV3-1/TRBV3-2	.	TRBD2
TGTGCCAGCAGCAAATTAATTCGGACTAGCGGGAGCAGGGGTGGGCAGTTCTTC	CASSKLIRTSGSRGGQFF	TRBJ2-1	TRBV21-1	.	.
TGTGCCAGCACCCCTCTCCCGGGGGCTGGAAACACCATATATTTT	CASTPLPGAGNTIYF	TRBJ1-3	TRBV7-8	few	.
TGTGCCAGCAGCCGTTCCGGGACTAGCGCAGATGAGCAGTTCTTC	CASSRSGTSADEQFF	TRBJ2-1	TRBV3-1/TRBV3-2	few	TRBD2
TGCGCCAGCAGCTTGGGACTGATCATGAACACTGAAGCTTTCTTT	CASSLGLIMNTEAFF	TRBJ1-1	TRBV5-1	once	.